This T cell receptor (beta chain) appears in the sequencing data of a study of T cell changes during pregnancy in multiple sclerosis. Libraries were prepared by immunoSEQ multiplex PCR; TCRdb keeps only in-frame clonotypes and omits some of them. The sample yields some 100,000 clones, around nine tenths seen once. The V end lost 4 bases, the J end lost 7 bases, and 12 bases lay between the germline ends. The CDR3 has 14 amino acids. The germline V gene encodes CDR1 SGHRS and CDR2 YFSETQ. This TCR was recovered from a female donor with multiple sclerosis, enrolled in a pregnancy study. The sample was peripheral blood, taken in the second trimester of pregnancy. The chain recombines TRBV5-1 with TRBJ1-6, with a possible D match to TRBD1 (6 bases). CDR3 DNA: TGCGCCAGCAGCCAAACAGGGCCGAATTCACCCCTCCACTTT. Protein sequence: CASSQTGPNSPLHF.